One sample yielded the 32 T cell receptor beta chains listed below, sequenced in a study of blood T cell repertoires in COVID-19. This table comes from immunoSEQ multiplex PCR, and its TCRdb copy is limited to in-frame clones, with some not included. The table lists under 200,000 clones, about 89% of them singletons. The sample taken for sequencing was peripheral blood. The receptors were gathered from a man between 65 and 80 years old with acute or convalescent COVID-19.

This clone was detected a few times. This rearrangement joins TRBV7-8 to TRBJ1-5; tentatively, D is TRBD1 (5 bases). This CDR3 is 13 amino acids long. V was clipped by 1 base and J by 5 bases, with 6 bases between them. Germline CDR1 SGHVS, CDR2 FQNEAQ. The DNA of the CDR3 is TGTGCCAGCAGCTTAGAAGGGGATCAGCCCCAGCATTTT. It codes for CASSLEGDQPQHF.

Only a few counts were recorded for this clone. Written as DNA, the CDR3 is TGTGCCAGCAGGCCCCACGGGGAGGGCACTGAAGCTTTCTTT. It translates to CASRPHGEGTEAFF. This sequence joins TRBV2 and TRBJ1-1; D unresolved. The CDR3 consists of 14 residues. CDR1 and CDR2 (germline): SNHLY, FYNNEI. The V end lost 6 bases, the J end lost 4 bases, and 15 bases lay between the germline ends.

The chain joins TRBV7-9 to TRBJ2-5; D not resolved. Germline V gene data show CDR1 as SEHNR and CDR2 as FQNEAQ (reference sequence). V was pared by 4 bases and J by 5 bases, with 11 bases between. The CDR3 consists of 13 residues. The CDR3 sequence is CASSSLGLETQYF. Here the CDR3 DNA reads TGTGCCAGCAGCTCCCTCGGTTTGGAGACCCAGTACTTC.

The chain is built from TRBV3-1 (or the pseudogene TRBV3-2) and TRBJ1-3; D is ambiguous. This CDR3 region has 12 residues. The V end was cut by 1 base, the J end by 9 bases, with 7 bases between. The germline gives CDR1 LGHDT, CDR2 YNNKEL (reference sequence). This CDR3 is CASSQARSTIYF. CDR3 in DNA: TGTGCCAGCAGCCAAGCAAGGAGCACCATATATTTT.

The chain has TRBV5-1 and TRBJ2-6; the D is unclear. The CDR3 length is 16 residues. Germline V gene lookup returns CDR1 SGHRS and CDR2 YFSETQ. V gave up 0 bases and J gave up 0 bases, with 7 bases separating them. The CDR3 coding sequence is TGCGCCAGCAGCTTGGGCGCGCACTCTGGGGCCAACGTCCTGACTTTC. Amino acids: CASSLGAHSGANVLTF. Together with reference TRBV5-1 and TRBJ2-6, the CDR3 gives the full variable domain: KAGVTQTPRYLIKTRGQQVTLSCSPISGHRSVSWYQQTPGQGLQFLFEYFSETQRNKGNFPGRFSGRQFSNSRSEMNVSTLELGDSALYLCASSLGAHSGANVLTFGAGSRLTVL.

This clone occurred once. At the DNA level, this CDR3 is encoded by other sequences in the same sample as well. The genes are TRBV27 and TRBJ1-4; possible D gene TRBD1, 5 bases. V lost 6 bases and J lost 7, with 12 bases in between. Looked up from germline, CDR1 is MNHEY and CDR2 is SMNVEV (reference sequence). This CDR3 has 13 residues. This chain's CDR3 is CASRRGLGEKLFF. As DNA, the CDR3 is TGTGCCAGCAGAAGGGGTCTTGGTGAAAAACTGTTTTTT. The variable domain in full, with the rest retrieved from reference TRBV27 and TRBJ1-4, is EAQVTQNPRYLITVTGKKLTVTCSQNMNHEYMSWYRQDPGLGLRQIYYSMNVEVTDKGDVPEGYKVSRKEKRNFPLILESPSPNQTSLYFCASRRGLGEKLFFGSGTQLSVL.

The CDR3 bases are TGTGCCAGCAGCCCTTCTAGCGGGATTGGGAATGAGCAGTTCTTC. This codes for CASSPSSGIGNEQFF. The J gene is TRBJ2-1, the V gene TRBV9, with TRBD2 identical over 9 bases. After removal of 4 bases from V and 7 bases from J, the junction contained 9 bases not matched to a gene. The CDR3 has 15 amino acids. The germline V gene encodes CDR1 SGDLS and CDR2 YYNGEE.

This chain joins TRBV5-6 and TRBJ2-7, with a weak D call TRBD1 (5 bases). The V end lost 4 bases, the J end lost 3 bases, and 14 bases lay between the germline ends. The length of the CDR3 is 14 residues. Germline assignment: CDR1 SGHDT and CDR2 YYEEEE. The CDR3 DNA follows: TGTGCCAGCAGCCGATTAAGACAGAACTACGAGCAGTACTTC. This sequence encodes CASSRLRQNYEQYF.

The chain recombines TRBV15 with TRBJ1-2, with D maybe TRBD1 (5 bases). Germline V gives CDR1 LNHNV, CDR2 YYDKDF (reference sequence). V was cut by 0 bases and J by 8 bases, with 16 bases left in between. The CDR3 is 15 amino acids. This chain's CDR3 is CATSRDKGSFRGYTF. The CDR3 coding sequence is TGTGCCACCAGCAGAGATAAGGGGTCATTTAGGGGCTACACCTTC.

The chain has TRBV6-5 and TRBJ1-6; 7 bases map to TRBD1. The trim removed 10 bases at V and 8 bases at J, leaving 8 bases unmatched. Germline CDR1 is MNHEY and CDR2 is SVGAGI. CDR3 length equals 13 residues. As DNA, the CDR3 is TGTGCCAACGGACAGGAAAGAGATTCACCCCTCCACTTT. Translating gives CANGQERDSPLHF.

In its sample, this clone was seen once. The rearrangement uses TRBV2 and TRBJ1-2; the D gene is possibly TRBD1 (6 bases). The CDR3 runs to 12 residues. Germline V gives CDR1 SNHLY, CDR2 FYNNEI. The V end lost 6 bases, the J end lost 8 bases, and 13 bases lay between the germline ends. The CDR3 region is CASSPTGFGYTF. The CDR3 DNA sequence: TGTGCCAGCAGCCCAACAGGGTTCGGCTACACCTTC.

CDR3: CSVAWPERETQYF. In nucleotides, the CDR3 is TGCAGCGTCGCCTGGCCCGAGCGGGAGACCCAGTACTTC. The chain has TRBV29-1 and TRBJ2-5; D may be TRBD2 (5 bases). CDR1 and CDR2 (germline): SQVTM, ANQGSEA. V lost 6 bases to trimming and J lost 5 bases, with 16 bases between them. The CDR3 spans 13 residues.

The chain has TRBV27 and TRBJ2-5; no firm D call. Germline V gives CDR1 MNHEY, CDR2 SMNVEV (reference sequence). The CDR3 is made up of 15 amino acids. Trimming shortened V by 5 bases and J by 7 bases, and 20 bases separated the two germline ends. The CDR3 reads CASSPRVRVDGTQYF. In nucleotides, the CDR3 is TGTGCCAGCAGTCCACGGGTCAGAGTAGATGGGACCCAGTACTTC.

V gene TRBV11-3 combines with J gene TRBJ2-1, with D possibly matching TRBD2 (6 bases). V was pared by 5 bases and J by 9 bases, with 8 bases between. The germline gives CDR1 SGHNT, CDR2 YENEEA. This CDR3 region has 11 residues. Here the CDR3 reads CASSAGGEQFF. The CDR3 region has the DNA TGTGCCAGCAGCGCCGGGGGTGAGCAGTTCTTC.

This chain uses TRBV27 with TRBJ2-1; the D gene is possibly TRBD2 (6 bases). Germline CDR1 and CDR2: MNHEY and SMNVEV (reference sequence). This CDR3 contains 15 residues. Trimming removed 8 bases from V and 1 base from J, with 15 bases in between. Here the CDR3 DNA reads TGTGCCAGCCCTATCGACGGAGGGTCCTACAATGAGCAGTTCTTC. Protein sequence: CASPIDGGSYNEQFF.

The V and J genes are TRBV5-1 and TRBJ2-3, with 7 nucleotides matching TRBD1. J gave up 4 bases and V 5 bases, and 7 bases lay outside the gene matches. The length of the CDR3 is 14 residues. Germline lookup yields CDR1 SGHRS and CDR2 YFSETQ. The CDR3 reads CASSLGTESDTQYF. The CDR3 region has the DNA TGCGCCAGCAGTCTCGGGACAGAATCAGATACGCAGTATTTT.

The chain carries TRBV6-5 and TRBJ1-2; tentative D call: TRBD1 (6 bases). Trimming took off 6 bases at V and 4 bases at J, with 12 bases between the two ends. The CDR3 sequence is 13 residues long. CDR1 is MNHEY, CDR2 SVGAGI, per germline. The CDR3 spells CASRRGGAYGYTF. CDR3 sequence (DNA): TGTGCCAGCAGGCGGGGGGGCGCCTATGGCTACACCTTC.

The chain joins TRBV2 to TRBJ1-2, with D unclear. The V end lost 3 bases, the J end lost 3 bases, and 11 bases lay between the germline ends. Per germline, CDR1 SNHLY and CDR2 FYNNEI. The CDR3 totals 14 residues. This CDR3 is CASSETLRHYGYTF. The CDR3 nucleotides are TGTGCCAGCAGTGAGACTCTAAGGCACTATGGCTACACCTTC.

The chain joins TRBV6-1 to TRBJ2-5; D gene uncertain. CDR3 length: 13 residues. V was clipped by 3 bases and J by 2 bases, with 7 bases between them. Germline CDR1 and CDR2: MNHNS and SASEGT. The CDR3, as DNA: TGTGCCAGCAGTGACCCCCCACAAGAGACCCAGTACTTC. It codes for CASSDPPQETQYF.

This sequence joins TRBV10-1 and TRBJ2-1; 9 nucleotides line up with TRBD1. Germline CDR1 and CDR2: WNHNN and SYGVQD (reference sequence). The CDR3 runs 18 residues. Unmatched junction bases numbered 12, after V lost 0 bases and J lost 6 bases. The CDR3 region has the DNA TGCGCCAGCAGTGAGTCAAGGACAGGGGTTTTATTTGGCAATGAGCAGTTCTTC. It translates to CASSESRTGVLFGNEQFF.

The chain combines TRBV28 with TRBJ2-1; maybe TRBD2 (5 bases). This CDR3 spans 14 amino acids. CDR1 is MDHEN and CDR2 is SYDVKM in the germline V gene. Trimming took off 5 bases at V and 4 bases at J, with 12 bases between the two ends. The CDR3 loop reads CASSGLAYYNEQFF. CDR3 sequence (DNA): TGTGCCAGCAGTGGGCTAGCTTATTACAATGAGCAGTTCTTC.

On this clone: This specimen includes other DNA sequences encoding the same CDR3. The V and J genes are TRBV28 and TRBJ1-2, with a tentative D call TRBD1 (6 bases). V lost 2 bases, J lost 8 bases, and 15 bases lay in between. CDR1 is MDHEN and CDR2 is SYDVKM in the germline V gene. The CDR3 runs 14 residues. Here the CDR3 DNA reads TGTGCCAGCAGTTTAGGCAGGGGCCTGGGCGGCTACACCTTC. Amino acids: CASSLGRGLGGYTF.

The chain couples TRBV29-1 to TRBJ1-1, with 7 bases identical to TRBD1. After removal of 7 bases from V and 2 bases from J, the junction contained 7 bases not matched to a gene. The CDR3 covers 13 residues. Germline CDR1 and CDR2: SQVTM and ANQGSEA. The CDR3 DNA reads TGCAGCGCTCACAGGGGACCTAACACTGAAGCTTTCTTT. Amino acid sequence: CSAHRGPNTEAFF.

This clone was seen a handful of times. The chain joins TRBV5-4 to TRBJ1-6; D possibly corresponds to TRBD1 (5 bases). The germline gives CDR1 SGHNT, CDR2 YYREEE (reference sequence). The CDR3 has 15 residues. Trimming removed 4 bases at V and 0 bases at J, with 8 bases between. The CDR3 DNA is TGTGCCAGCAGCCTCGACAGCTCCTATAATTCACCCCTCCACTTT. It codes for CASSLDSSYNSPLHF.

This rearrangement joins TRBV7-2 to TRBJ2-2, with 8 bases aligning to TRBD2. This CDR3 has 14 amino acids. Germline V CDR1 and CDR2: SGHTA, FQGNSA. The J segment lost 4 bases and the V segment lost 2 bases, leaving 0 bases of the junction unmatched. CDR3 coding DNA: TGTGCCAGCAGCTTACGGGGGGGCACCGGGGAGCTGTTTTTT. Protein product: CASSLRGGTGELFF.

The chain has TRBV4-3 and TRBJ1-1; tentatively, D is TRBD1 (5 bases). V gave up 4 bases and J gave up 4 bases, with 19 bases separating them. The CDR3 spans 16 residues. Germline V lookup: CDR1 LGHNA, CDR2 YSLEER. The CDR3 DNA sequence: TGCGCCAGCAGCCCATGGGGGGGGAGGGGAAGCACTGAAGCTTTCTTT. It codes for CASSPWGGRGSTEAFF.

The chain joins TRBV5-4 to TRBJ2-5, with a possible D match to TRBD1 (5 bases). The V gene lost 0 bases and the J gene lost 4 bases, with 7 bases spanning the gap. From germline, CDR1 is SGHNT and CDR2 YYREEE (reference sequence). CDR3 length: 13 amino acids. CDR3 DNA sequence: TGTGCCAGCAGCTTGGTGGACACAGAGACCCAGTACTTC. Its translation: CASSLVDTETQYF.

The CDR3 nucleotides read TGTGCCAGCAGCGCCCAGGGCCCCTACGAGCAGTACTTC. The encoded protein is CASSAQGPYEQYF. The V and J genes are TRBV7-9 and TRBJ2-7; tentative D call: TRBD1 (5 bases). Germline-derived CDR1 and CDR2 are SEHNR and FQNEAQ (reference sequence). Trimming removed 5 bases from V and 2 bases from J, with 10 bases in between. This CDR3 comprises 13 residues.

This clone was counted a single time. The V and J genes are TRBV28 and TRBJ2-7; possibly TRBD1 for D (5 bases). Trimming shortened V by 5 bases and J by 1 base, and 15 bases separated the two germline ends. This CDR3 has 15 amino acids. Germline V CDR1 and CDR2: MDHEN, SYDVKM. The CDR3 DNA follows: TGTGCCAGCAGTCCCCCTTCAGCAGGGTCCTACGAGCAGTACTTC. Its translation: CASSPPSAGSYEQYF.

The chain uses TRBV7-2 and TRBJ2-1; a weak D match, TRBD2 (5 bases). Trimming stripped 4 bases from V and 0 bases from J, with 10 bases between. CDR3 length: 15 amino acids. Germline loops: CDR1 SGHTA, CDR2 FQGNSA. The CDR3 is CASSSRGSSYNEQFF. The CDR3 nucleotides read TGTGCCAGCAGCTCTCGAGGGTCCTCCTACAATGAGCAGTTCTTC.

The genes are TRBV6-5 and TRBJ2-7; 7 bases line up with TRBD1. The germline V gene encodes CDR1 MNHEY and CDR2 SVGAGI. J gave up 1 base and V 2 bases, and 8 bases lay outside the gene matches. CDR3 size: 16 residues. DNA for the CDR3: TGTGCCAGCAGTTACCGTACGAGACAGGGATCCTACGAGCAGTACTTC. Amino acid sequence: CASSYRTRQGSYEQYF.

A few counts support this clone. The chain links TRBV2 to TRBJ2-7; TRBD1 might be the D (5 bases). Trimming cost V 11 bases and J 0 bases, with 14 bases left between them. This CDR3 has 13 amino acids. Germline values: CDR1 SNHLY, CDR2 FYNNEI. Here the CDR3 reads CAWMGQSSYEQYF. In nucleotides, the CDR3 is TGTGCCTGGATGGGGCAGAGCTCCTACGAGCAGTACTTC.